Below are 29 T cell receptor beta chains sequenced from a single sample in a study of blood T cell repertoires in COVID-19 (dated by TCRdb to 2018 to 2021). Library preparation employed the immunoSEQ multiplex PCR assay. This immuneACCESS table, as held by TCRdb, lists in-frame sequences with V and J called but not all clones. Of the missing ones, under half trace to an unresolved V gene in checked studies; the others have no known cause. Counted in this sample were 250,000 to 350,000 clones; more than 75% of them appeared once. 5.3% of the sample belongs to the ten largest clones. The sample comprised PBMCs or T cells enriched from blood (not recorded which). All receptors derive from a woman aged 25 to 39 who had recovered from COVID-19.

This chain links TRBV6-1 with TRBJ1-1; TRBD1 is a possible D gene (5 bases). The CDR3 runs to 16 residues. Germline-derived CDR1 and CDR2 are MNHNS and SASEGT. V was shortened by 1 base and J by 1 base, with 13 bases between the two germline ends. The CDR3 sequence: CASSEEGSPANTEAFF. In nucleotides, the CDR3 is TGTGCCAGCAGTGAAGAGGGGTCACCCGCGAACACTGAAGCTTTCTTT.

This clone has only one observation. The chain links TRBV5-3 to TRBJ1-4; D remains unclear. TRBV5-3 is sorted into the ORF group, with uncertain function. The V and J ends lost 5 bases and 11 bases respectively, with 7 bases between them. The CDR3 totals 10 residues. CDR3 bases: TGTGCCAGAAGTTCGCGCAAACTGTTTTTT. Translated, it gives CARSSRKLFF.

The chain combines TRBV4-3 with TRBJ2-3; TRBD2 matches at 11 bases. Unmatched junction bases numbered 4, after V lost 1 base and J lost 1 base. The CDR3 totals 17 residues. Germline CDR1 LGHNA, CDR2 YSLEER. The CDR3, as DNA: TGCGCCAGCAGCCAAGGAGGGGGACTAGCGGGCACAGATACGCAGTATTTT. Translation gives CASSQGGGLAGTDTQYF.

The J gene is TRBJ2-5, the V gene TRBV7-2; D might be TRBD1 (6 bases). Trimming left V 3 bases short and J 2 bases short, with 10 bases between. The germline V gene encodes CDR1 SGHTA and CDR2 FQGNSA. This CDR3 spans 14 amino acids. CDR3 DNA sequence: TGTGCCAGCAGCTTTGGGGGCTCGCAAGAGACCCAGTACTTC. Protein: CASSFGGSQETQYF.

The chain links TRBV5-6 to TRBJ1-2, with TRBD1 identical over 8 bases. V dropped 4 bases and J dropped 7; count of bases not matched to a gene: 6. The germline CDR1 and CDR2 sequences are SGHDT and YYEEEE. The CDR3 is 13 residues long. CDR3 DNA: TGTGCCAGCAGCCAAGGCGACAGGGGTGGCTACACCTTC. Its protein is CASSQGDRGGYTF.

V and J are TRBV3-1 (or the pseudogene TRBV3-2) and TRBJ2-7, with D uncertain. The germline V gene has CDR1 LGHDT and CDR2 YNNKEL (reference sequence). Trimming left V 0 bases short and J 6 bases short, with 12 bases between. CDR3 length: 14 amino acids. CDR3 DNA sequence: TGTGCCAGCAGCCAAGATCGAGGCTTTGGCGAGCAGTACTTC. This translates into CASSQDRGFGEQYF.

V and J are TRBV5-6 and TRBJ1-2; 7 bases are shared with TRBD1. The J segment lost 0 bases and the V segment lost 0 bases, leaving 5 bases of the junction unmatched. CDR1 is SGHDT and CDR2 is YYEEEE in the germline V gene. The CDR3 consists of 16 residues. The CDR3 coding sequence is TGTGCCAGCAGCTTGGCGCGACAGGGACCTAACTATGGCTACACCTTC. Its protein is CASSLARQGPNYGYTF.

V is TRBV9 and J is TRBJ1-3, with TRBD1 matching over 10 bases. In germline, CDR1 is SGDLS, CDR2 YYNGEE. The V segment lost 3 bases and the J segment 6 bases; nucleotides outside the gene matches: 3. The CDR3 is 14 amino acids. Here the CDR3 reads CASSGGQGKNTIYF. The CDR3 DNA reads TGTGCCAGCAGCGGGGGACAGGGGAAAAACACCATATATTTT.

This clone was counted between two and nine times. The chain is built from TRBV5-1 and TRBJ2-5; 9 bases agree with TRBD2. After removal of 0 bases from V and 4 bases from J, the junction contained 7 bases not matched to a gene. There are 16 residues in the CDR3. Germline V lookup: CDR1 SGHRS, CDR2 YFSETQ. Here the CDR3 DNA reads TGCGCCAGCAGCTTGGAGTCTAGCGGGGCCGGAGAGACCCAGTACTTC. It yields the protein CASSLESSGAGETQYF.

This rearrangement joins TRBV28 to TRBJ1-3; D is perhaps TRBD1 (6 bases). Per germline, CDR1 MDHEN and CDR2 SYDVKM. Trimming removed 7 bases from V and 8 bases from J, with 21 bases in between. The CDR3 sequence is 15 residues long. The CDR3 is CASTPRGRGRDTIYF. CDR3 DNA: TGTGCCAGCACCCCCCGGGGCAGGGGTAGGGACACCATATATTTT.

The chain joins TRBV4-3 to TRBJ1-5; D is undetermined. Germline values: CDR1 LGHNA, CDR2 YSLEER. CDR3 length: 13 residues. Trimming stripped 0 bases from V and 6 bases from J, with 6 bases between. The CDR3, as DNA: TGCGCCAGCAGCCAAGACGTCGGTCAGCCCCAGCATTTT. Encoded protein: CASSQDVGQPQHF.

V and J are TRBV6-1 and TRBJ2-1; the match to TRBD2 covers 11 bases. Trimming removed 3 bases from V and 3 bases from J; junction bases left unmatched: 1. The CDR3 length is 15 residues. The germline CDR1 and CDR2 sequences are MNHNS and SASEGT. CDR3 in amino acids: CASSDTSGGYNEQFF. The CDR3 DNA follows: TGTGCCAGCAGTGACACTAGCGGGGGCTACAATGAGCAGTTCTTC.

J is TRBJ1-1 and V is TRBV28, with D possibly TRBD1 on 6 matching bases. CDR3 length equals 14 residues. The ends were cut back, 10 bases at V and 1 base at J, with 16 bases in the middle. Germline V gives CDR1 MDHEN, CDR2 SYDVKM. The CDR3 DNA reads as TGTGCCACCAAATCTCAGGACAGGAACACTGAAGCTTTCTTT. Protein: CATKSQDRNTEAFF.

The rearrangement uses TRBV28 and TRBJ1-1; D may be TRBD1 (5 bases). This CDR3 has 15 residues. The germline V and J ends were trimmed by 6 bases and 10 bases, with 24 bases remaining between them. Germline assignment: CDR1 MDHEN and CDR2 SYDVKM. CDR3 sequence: CASSFVPSRPRGAFF. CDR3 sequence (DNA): TGTGCCAGCAGCTTCGTCCCGAGCCGCCCTAGGGGAGCTTTCTTT.

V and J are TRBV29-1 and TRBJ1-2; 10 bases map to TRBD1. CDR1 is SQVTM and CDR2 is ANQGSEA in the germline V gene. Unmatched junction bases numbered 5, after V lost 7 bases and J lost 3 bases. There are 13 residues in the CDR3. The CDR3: CSAQDRGDYGYTF. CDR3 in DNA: TGCAGCGCCCAGGACAGGGGGGACTATGGCTACACCTTC. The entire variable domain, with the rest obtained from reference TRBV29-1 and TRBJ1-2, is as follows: SAVISQKPSRDICQRGTSLTIQCQVDSQVTMMFWYRQQPGQSLTLIATANQGSEATYESGFVIDKFPISRPNLTFSTLTVSNMSPEDSSIYLCSAQDRGDYGYTFGSGTRLTVV.

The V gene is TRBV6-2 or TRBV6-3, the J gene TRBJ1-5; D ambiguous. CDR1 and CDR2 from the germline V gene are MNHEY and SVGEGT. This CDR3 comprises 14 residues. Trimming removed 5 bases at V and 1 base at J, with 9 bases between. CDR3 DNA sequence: TGTGCCAGCAGTCTTTCTAAGAGCAATCAGCCCCAGCATTTT. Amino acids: CASSLSKSNQPQHF.

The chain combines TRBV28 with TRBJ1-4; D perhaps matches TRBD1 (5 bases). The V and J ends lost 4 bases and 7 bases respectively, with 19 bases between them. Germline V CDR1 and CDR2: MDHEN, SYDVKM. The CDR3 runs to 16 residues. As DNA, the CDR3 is TGTGCCAGCAGTTCCCACCTGGGGGGAGTATTTGAAAAACTGTTTTTT. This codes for CASSSHLGGVFEKLFF. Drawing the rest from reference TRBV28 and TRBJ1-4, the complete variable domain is DVKVTQSSRYLVKRTGEKVFLECVQDMDHENMFWYRQDPGLGLRLIYFSYDVKMKEKGDIPEGYSVSREKKERFSLILESASTNQTSMYLCASSSHLGGVFEKLFFGSGTQLSVL.

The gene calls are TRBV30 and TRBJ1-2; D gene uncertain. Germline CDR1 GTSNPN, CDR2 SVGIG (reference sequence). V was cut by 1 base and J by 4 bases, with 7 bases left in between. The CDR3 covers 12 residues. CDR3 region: CAWSAWLYGYTF. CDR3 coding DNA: TGTGCCTGGAGTGCATGGCTCTATGGCTACACCTTC.

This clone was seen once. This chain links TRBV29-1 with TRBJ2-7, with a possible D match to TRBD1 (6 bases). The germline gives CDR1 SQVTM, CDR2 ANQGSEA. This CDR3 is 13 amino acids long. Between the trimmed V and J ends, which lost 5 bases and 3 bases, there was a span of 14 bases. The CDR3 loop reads CSVSFRGVYEQYF. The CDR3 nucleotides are TGCAGCGTTTCGTTCAGGGGTGTCTACGAGCAGTACTTC.

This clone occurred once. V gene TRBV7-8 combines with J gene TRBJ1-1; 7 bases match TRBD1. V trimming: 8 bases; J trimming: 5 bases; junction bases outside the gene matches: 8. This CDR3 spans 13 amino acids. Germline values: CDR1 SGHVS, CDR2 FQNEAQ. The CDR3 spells CASHDRVRTEAFF. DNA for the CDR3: TGTGCCAGCCACGACAGGGTGAGGACTGAAGCTTTCTTT.

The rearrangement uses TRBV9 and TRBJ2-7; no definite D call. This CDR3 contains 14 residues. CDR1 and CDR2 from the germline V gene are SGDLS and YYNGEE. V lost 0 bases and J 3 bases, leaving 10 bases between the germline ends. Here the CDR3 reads CASSVDGSGYEQYF. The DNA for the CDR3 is TGTGCCAGCAGCGTAGACGGGTCCGGCTACGAGCAGTACTTC.

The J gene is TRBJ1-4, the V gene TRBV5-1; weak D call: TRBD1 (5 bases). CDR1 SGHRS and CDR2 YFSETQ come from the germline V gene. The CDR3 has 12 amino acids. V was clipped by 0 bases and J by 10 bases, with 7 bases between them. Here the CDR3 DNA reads TGCGCCAGCAGCTTGGCCCAGGGAAAACTGTTTTTT. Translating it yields CASSLAQGKLFF.

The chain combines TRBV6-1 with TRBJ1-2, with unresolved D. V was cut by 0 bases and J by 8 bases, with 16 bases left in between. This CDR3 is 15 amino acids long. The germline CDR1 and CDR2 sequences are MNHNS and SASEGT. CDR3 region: CASSEASNPQRGYTF. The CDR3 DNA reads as TGTGCCAGCAGTGAAGCATCCAACCCGCAGCGAGGCTACACCTTC.

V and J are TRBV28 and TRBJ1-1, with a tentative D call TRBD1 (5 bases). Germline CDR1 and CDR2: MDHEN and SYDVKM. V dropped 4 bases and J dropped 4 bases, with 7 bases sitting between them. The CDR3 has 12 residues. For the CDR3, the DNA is TGTGCCAGCAGTTCAGGGCCCACTGAAGCTTTCTTT. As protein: CASSSGPTEAFF.

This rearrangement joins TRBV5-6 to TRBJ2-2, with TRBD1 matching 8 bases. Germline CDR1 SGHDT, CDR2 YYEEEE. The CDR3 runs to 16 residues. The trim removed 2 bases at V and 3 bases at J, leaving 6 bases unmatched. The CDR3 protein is CASSFRQGYDTGELFF. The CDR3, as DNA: TGTGCCAGCAGCTTTCGACAGGGGTACGACACCGGGGAGCTGTTTTTT. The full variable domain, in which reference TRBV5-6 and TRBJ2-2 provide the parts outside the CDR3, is DAGVTQSPTHLIKTRGQQVTLRCSPKSGHDTVSWYQQALGQGPQFIFQYYEEEERQRGNFPDRFSGHQFPNYSSELNVNALLLGDSALYLCASSFRQGYDTGELFFGEGSRLTVL.

CDR3 DNA: TGTGCCAGCAGCGAGGCAGGGTTTGGGATAAACACCATATATTTT. Amino acid sequence: CASSEAGFGINTIYF. The chain links TRBV7-8 to TRBJ1-3; TRBD1 might be the D (5 bases). CDR3 size: 15 residues. V was cut by 5 bases and J by 6 bases, with 17 bases left in between. In germline, CDR1 is SGHVS, CDR2 FQNEAQ.

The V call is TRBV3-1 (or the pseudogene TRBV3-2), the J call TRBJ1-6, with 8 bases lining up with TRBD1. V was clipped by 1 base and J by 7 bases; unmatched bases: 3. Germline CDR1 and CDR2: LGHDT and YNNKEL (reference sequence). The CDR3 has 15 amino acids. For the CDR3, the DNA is TGTGCCAGCAGCCAAGTCAGGGGGCAAAATTCACCCCTCCACTTT. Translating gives CASSQVRGQNSPLHF.

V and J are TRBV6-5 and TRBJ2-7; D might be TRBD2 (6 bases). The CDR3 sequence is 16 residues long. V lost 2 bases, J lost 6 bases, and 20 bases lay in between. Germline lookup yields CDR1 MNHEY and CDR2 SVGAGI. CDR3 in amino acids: CASSYHKGGDLSEQYF. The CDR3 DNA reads TGTGCCAGCAGTTACCATAAGGGCGGGGACCTATCCGAGCAGTACTTC.

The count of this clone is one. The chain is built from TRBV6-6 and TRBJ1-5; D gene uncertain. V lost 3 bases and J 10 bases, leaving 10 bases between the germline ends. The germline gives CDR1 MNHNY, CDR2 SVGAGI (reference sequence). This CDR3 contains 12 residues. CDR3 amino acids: CASSYPWQPQHF. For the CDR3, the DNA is TGTGCCAGCAGTTATCCCTGGCAACCCCAGCATTTT.